This entry lists 6 T cell receptor beta chains sequenced from one sample in a study of cytomegalovirus exposure and HLA in healthy donors. PCR was performed using 60 Vbeta and 13 Jbeta primers. The data were produced by immunoSEQ multiplex PCR, yet TCRdb's version contains in-frame clones alone and is incomplete. The table shows around 99,000 clones, with roughly 82% occurring only once. The sample was PBMCs. These receptors were obtained from a male donor in good health and CMV-seronegative.

This clone has a handful of counts. The rearrangement uses TRBV28 and TRBJ1-5, with D tentatively TRBD1 (6 bases). Germline loops: CDR1 MDHEN, CDR2 SYDVKM. V was trimmed by 3 bases and J by 3 bases, leaving 12 bases between them. The CDR3 consists of 15 residues. The CDR3 region is CASSLGRGSNQPQHF. The CDR3 region has the DNA TGTGCCAGCAGTTTGGGCAGGGGATCCAATCAGCCCCAGCATTTT.

The chain recombines TRBV5-1 with TRBJ2-7; 8 bases are a match to TRBD1. The CDR3 loop spans 15 amino acids. V gave up 3 bases and J gave up 2 bases; unmatched junction bases: 7. The germline V gene encodes CDR1 SGHRS and CDR2 YFSETQ. The CDR3 here is CASSSGTGRTYEQYF. The CDR3 DNA reads as TGCGCCAGCAGCTCCGGGACAGGCCGAACCTACGAGCAGTACTTC. The full variable domain, its missing parts supplied by reference TRBV5-1 and TRBJ2-7, is KAGVTQTPRYLIKTRGQQVTLSCSPISGHRSVSWYQQTPGQGLQFLFEYFSETQRNKGNFPGRFSGRQFSNSRSEMNVSTLELGDSALYLCASSSGTGRTYEQYFGPGTRLTVT.

V is TRBV9 and J is TRBJ2-1; 10 bases match TRBD2. The CDR3 loop spans 15 amino acids. CDR1 SGDLS and CDR2 YYNGEE come from the germline V gene. V gave up 2 bases and J gave up 3 bases; unmatched junction bases: 2. The CDR3 DNA sequence: TGTGCCAGCAGCGTTGCTAGCGGGGGCTACAATGAGCAGTTCTTC. Translating gives CASSVASGGYNEQFF.

This clone has just a few counts. V gene TRBV6-5 combines with J gene TRBJ1-2, with TRBD1 matching over 8 bases. This CDR3 region has 13 residues. The germline V gene encodes CDR1 MNHEY and CDR2 SVGAGI. Trimming cost V 6 bases and J 7 bases; bases outside gene matches: 7. Here the CDR3 reads CASRPGQGTGYTF. The CDR3 DNA reads as TGTGCCAGCAGACCAGGACAGGGCACTGGCTACACCTTC.

The chain is built from TRBV27 and TRBJ2-2; 12 bases line up with TRBD2. CDR1 MNHEY and CDR2 SMNVEV come from the germline V gene (reference sequence). The CDR3 totals 18 residues. Trimming took 5 bases from V and 6 from J; bases not matched to a gene: 13. The CDR3 DNA is TGTGCCAGCAGTCTCCTAAGACTAGCGGGAGAAGGAGCCGGGGAGCTGTTTTTT. Protein product: CASSLLRLAGEGAGELFF.

The rearrangement uses TRBV5-6 and TRBJ2-5; possibly TRBD2 for D (5 bases). Germline-derived CDR1 and CDR2 are SGHDT and YYEEEE. The CDR3 length is 14 residues. The V and J ends lost 4 bases and 2 bases respectively, with 12 bases between them. For the CDR3, the DNA is TGTGCCAGCAGCCTCGGGATCACTCAAGAGACCCAGTACTTC. Protein: CASSLGITQETQYF.